This TCR beta chain was obtained from a study of chemoradiotherapy in HPV16-positive cancers. This clone was recorded only once. The V gene lost 4 bases and the J gene lost 0 bases, with 8 bases spanning the gap. The germline V gene has CDR1 SGHDT and CDR2 YYEEEE. This CDR3 has 14 residues. Sequencing used immunoSEQ multiplex PCR; TCRdb keeps in-frame clones, though not all of them. This sample has about 53,000 clones, with 90% found just once. This sequence joins TRBV5-6 and TRBJ1-3; D is unclear. The sample was blood, taken from a patient who underwent chemoradiotherapy. This clonotype was obtained from a human donor with HPV-associated anogenital cancer. The CDR3 sequence is CASSSMSSGNTIYF. In nucleotides, the CDR3 is TGTGCCAGCAGCAGTATGAGCTCTGGAAACACCATATATTTT. The whole variable domain, remainder taken from reference TRBV5-6 and TRBJ1-3, is DAGVTQSPTHLIKTRGQQVTLRCSPKSGHDTVSWYQQALGQGPQFIFQYYEEEERQRGNFPDRFSGHQFPNYSSELNVNALLLGDSALYLCASSSMSSGNTIYFGEGSWLTVV.